These T cell receptor beta chains were read from a single sample in a study of blood T cell repertoires in COVID-19. Some clones are missing from TCRdb's copy, which holds only in-frame ones; the method was immunoSEQ multiplex PCR. The table lists about 300,000 clones, roughly 82% of them singletons. Sequencing was done on a sample of peripheral blood. These receptor sequences come from a woman in her forties or fifties with acute or convalescent COVID-19. Each CDR3 is given with its conserved first and last residue. Fields, in order: D gene, J gene, V gene, clone size, CDR3 DNA, CDR3 protein. The D gene is left open where the match is weak. Some rows have no size entry. The others give once, few or many, or a class for an expanded clone.

TRBD1	TRBJ2-7	TRBV5-1	-	TGCGCCAGCAGCTTTGGACAGGGGGGGTCCTACGAGCAGTACTTC	CASSFGQGGSYEQYF
-	TRBJ2-3	TRBV5-4	-	TGTGCCAGCAGCCGGGACACCAAAAGCACAGATACGCAGTATTTT	CASSRDTKSTDTQYF
-	TRBJ1-4	TRBV6-5	few	TGTGCCAGCAGTTACTCGAATACAGGATTTAATGAAAAACTGTTTTTT	CASSYSNTGFNEKLFF
-	TRBJ2-7	TRBV6-2/TRBV6-3	-	TGTGCCAGCAGTTACACCCCAGGGGACGAGCAGTACTTC	CASSYTPGDEQYF
-	TRBJ2-1	TRBV6-1	-	TGTGCCAGCAGTGACCGGCTAGCTCAGTTCTTC	CASSDRLAQFF
-	TRBJ2-4	TRBV4-1	-	TGCGCCAGCAGCCAAGGGGTGGGGACTCCCACACTTAACATTCAGTACTTC	CASSQGVGTPTLNIQYF
TRBD1	TRBJ2-5	TRBV9	-	TGTGCCAGCAGCGGATCCGGACAGGAGCAAGAGACCCAGTACTTC	CASSGSGQEQETQYF
-	TRBJ2-7	TRBV18	-	TGTGCCAGCTCACTCGGCGTTACGGGTTACGAGCAGTACTTC	CASSLGVTGYEQYF
-	TRBJ2-2	TRBV5-1	-	TGCGCCAGCAGCTCTCTAGCGTTCGCGAACACCGGGGAGCTGTTTTTT	CASSSLAFANTGELFF
-	TRBJ2-1	TRBV6-5	-	TGTGCCAGCAGCGAGAACAATGAGCAGTTCTTC	CASSENNEQFF
TRBD1	TRBJ2-5	TRBV24-1	-	TGTGCCACCAGTGATCGGAGACAGGGCGGGGAGACCCAGTACTTC	CATSDRRQGGETQYF
TRBD1	TRBJ1-4	TRBV18	-	TGTGCCAGCTCACGGTCAACCGGGACAGCTCTTGAAAAACTGTTTTTT	CASSRSTGTALEKLFF
-	TRBJ1-1	TRBV14	few	TGTGCCAGCAGCCATACGACACAGGGTAGGAGAACTGAAGCTTTCTTT	CASSHTTQGRRTEAFF
-	TRBJ2-3	TRBV24-1	-	TGTGCCACCAGTGTCGGTCCCATTGAGGATACGCAGTATTTT	CATSVGPIEDTQYF
-	TRBJ2-1	TRBV18	-	TGTGCCAGCTCATCAAACCGGGACATATACAATGAGCAGTTCTTC	CASSSNRDIYNEQFF
-	TRBJ1-2	TRBV29-1	-	TGCAGCGTTGGCAGCAGGTATAACTTC	CSVGSRYNF
-	TRBJ1-5	TRBV5-1	-	TGCGCCAGCAGCTTGGACAGTCCTAATCAGCCCCAGCATTTT	CASSLDSPNQPQHF
-	TRBJ2-7	TRBV10-3	-	TGTGCCATCACTCCCTCAACAGGGAGGGATGACGAGCAGTACTTC	CAITPSTGRDDEQYF
TRBD2	TRBJ2-5	TRBV7-2	-	TGTGCCAGCAGCACATTTGGACTAGCGGAAGAAGAGACCCAGTACTTC	CASSTFGLAEEETQYF
TRBD2	TRBJ2-5	TRBV27	-	TGTGCCAGCAGTCCCCTTAGCGGGGGACAAGAGACCCAGTACTTC	CASSPLSGGQETQYF
TRBD1	TRBJ2-7	TRBV11-2	-	TGTGCCAGCAGCTGGCCTATCGGGACAGGGGCCTACGAGCAGTACTTC	CASSWPIGTGAYEQYF
-	TRBJ1-1	TRBV10-3	-	TGTGCCATCAGTGAGCAGGGGCCTAGGAACACTGAAGCTTTCTTT	CAISEQGPRNTEAFF
TRBD1	TRBJ1-4	TRBV7-8	-	TGTGCCAGCAGCGTACAGGGGCTGAGTGAAAAACTGTTTTTT	CASSVQGLSEKLFF
TRBD2	TRBJ2-1	TRBV7-2	-	TGTGCCAGCAGCTTACGACTAGCGGGAGTGAATGAGCAGTTCTTC	CASSLRLAGVNEQFF
-	TRBJ1-3	TRBV2	-	TGTGCCAGCAGCGGAATGACAGGCGGAAACACCATATATTTT	CASSGMTGGNTIYF
TRBD1	TRBJ1-4	TRBV6-5	-	TGTGCCAGCACCTCCGGGGGACAGGGTAATGAAAAACTGTTTTTT	CASTSGGQGNEKLFF
TRBD1	TRBJ1-2	TRBV19	-	TGTGCCAGTAGTATTTGGACAGGGGGCCTCTACACCTTC	CASSIWTGGLYTF
-	TRBJ1-5	TRBV28	-	TGTGCCAGCAGTTTATCAGGGATGGGGCTAAATCAGCCCCAGCATTTT	CASSLSGMGLNQPQHF
TRBD2	TRBJ2-3	TRBV27	-	TGTGCCAGCAGACCCGGGACTAGCGGGACTGATACGCAGTATTTT	CASRPGTSGTDTQYF
-	TRBJ2-7	TRBV9	-	TGTGCCAGCAGCGTAGCCCGGGAGCAGTACTTC	CASSVAREQYF
TRBD1	TRBJ1-2	TRBV27	-	TGTGCCAGCAGTTCAAGACAGGGGAGCGGCTATGGCTACACCTTC	CASSSRQGSGYGYTF
TRBD1	TRBJ2-2	TRBV7-2	-	TGTGCCAGCAGCCTCTGGACAGGGCGGAACACCGGGGAGCTGTTTTTT	CASSLWTGRNTGELFF
-	TRBJ1-6	TRBV30	-	TGTGCCTGGAGCGGGGGGGGGCGGACACCCCTCCACTTT	CAWSGGGRTPLHF
-	TRBJ1-1	TRBV27	-	TGTGCCAGCAGTTTAGGCAGTTCTGAAGCTTTCTTT	CASSLGSSEAFF
-	TRBJ1-6	TRBV4-3	-	TGCGCCAGCAGCCGAGAGAGTCTAAATTCACCCCTCCACTTT	CASSRESLNSPLHF
-	TRBJ1-1	TRBV5-1	-	TGCGCCAGCCAAAACATGAACACTGAAGCTTTCTTT	CASQNMNTEAFF
TRBD1	TRBJ2-3	TRBV6-2/TRBV6-3	few	TGTGCCAGCAGTCCACCGGGACAGGGGGTGGATACGCAGTATTTT	CASSPPGQGVDTQYF
-	TRBJ2-1	TRBV19	-	TGTGCCAGTAGTCTCCAAGTTCGCGGGGTATCCTACAATGAGCAGTTCTTC	CASSLQVRGVSYNEQFF
-	TRBJ2-7	TRBV19	-	TGTGCCAGTAGTATTTATCTGGGGGCCGTCTACGAGCAGTACTTC	CASSIYLGAVYEQYF